Below, 8 T cell receptor beta chains from the same sample are listed, as sequenced in a study of T cells in localized non-small cell lung cancer. Generated by immunoSEQ multiplex PCR, the TCRdb table keeps only in-frame clones and is missing some. The sample consists of roughly 26,000 clones, about 88% of them appearing once. The source was peripheral blood, collected before any cancer treatment. Receptors were obtained from a female donor older than 55 with stage II squamous cell lung carcinoma.

V and J are TRBV6-1 and TRBJ2-3, with D perhaps matching TRBD1 or TRBD2 (5 bases each). Deletions cut 7 bases from V and 6 bases from J, with 17 bases between. Per the germline V gene, CDR1 is MNHNS and CDR2 is SASEGT. The CDR3 has 14 amino acids. The CDR3: CASNLDPGDDTQYF. The CDR3 DNA sequence: TGTGCCAGCAATCTCGACCCCGGGGACGATACGCAGTATTTT.

This chain links TRBV10-3 with TRBJ2-1; tentatively, D is TRBD1 (6 bases). The ends were cut back, 6 bases at V and 0 bases at J, with 6 bases in the middle. The germline gives CDR1 ENHRY, CDR2 SYGVKD. CDR3 length equals 13 residues. In DNA, the CDR3 is TGTGCCATCAGAGGGGGCTCCTACAATGAGCAGTTCTTC. This encodes CAIRGGSYNEQFF.

The V call is TRBV6-5, the J call TRBJ2-7, with D perhaps TRBD2 (6 bases). The CDR3 totals 13 residues. V dropped 2 bases and J dropped 3 bases, with 8 bases sitting between them. Germline V lookup: CDR1 MNHEY, CDR2 SVGAGI. CDR3 sequence (DNA): TGTGCCAGCAGTTACGGCGGGAACTACGAGCAGTACTTC. Residues: CASSYGGNYEQYF.

This chain joins TRBV2 and TRBJ1-1; 9 nucleotides agree with TRBD1. V gave up 7 bases and J gave up 7 bases; unmatched junction bases: 4. Germline V gene sequence: CDR1 SNHLY, CDR2 FYNNEI. This CDR3 has 12 amino acids. The CDR3 reads CASTKDRGEAFF. The CDR3 DNA follows: TGTGCCAGCACCAAGGACAGGGGTGAAGCTTTCTTT.

This chain links TRBV9 with TRBJ2-5; possibly TRBD1 or TRBD2 for D (6 bases each). CDR3 length: 13 amino acids. Germline V gene lookup returns CDR1 SGDLS and CDR2 YYNGEE. Trimming stripped 3 bases from V and 7 bases from J, with 13 bases between. CDR3 nucleotides: TGTGCCAGCAGCGAGGGGGGTAGCGGGACCCAGTACTTC. The encoded protein is CASSEGGSGTQYF.

V is TRBV19 and J is TRBJ1-1; 7 bases align to TRBD1. Trimming at V came to 1 base and at J to 4 bases, leaving 9 bases not matched to a gene. Germline lookup yields CDR1 LNHDA and CDR2 SQIVND (reference sequence). The CDR3 extends over 16 amino acids. DNA of the CDR3: TGTGCCAGTAGTATAGGGTCCGGGACAGTGGGCACTGAAGCTTTCTTT. The encoded protein is CASSIGSGTVGTEAFF.

CDR3 sequence: CASSERDREKLFF. The CDR3 DNA reads as TGTGCCAGCAGTGAAAGGGACCGCGAAAAACTGTTTTTT. The chain joins TRBV2 to TRBJ1-4; a weak D match, TRBD1 (5 bases). The CDR3 sequence is 13 residues long. Trimming removed 2 bases from V and 8 bases from J, with 9 bases in between. CDR1 SNHLY and CDR2 FYNNEI come from the germline V gene.

V and J are TRBV5-4 and TRBJ2-5; 9 bases agree with TRBD2. With V trimmed by 3 bases and J by 7 bases, 13 bases remained unmatched. This CDR3 is built from 16 residues. Germline CDR1 SGHNT, CDR2 YYREEE (reference sequence). The chain's CDR3 is CASSSTGRLADRTQYF. The CDR3 DNA reads TGTGCCAGCAGCTCCACAGGGAGACTAGCGGATAGGACCCAGTACTTC.